The 19 T cell receptor beta chains in this list originate from one sample, sequenced in a study of blood T cell repertoires in COVID-19. The repertoire was sequenced with immunoSEQ multiplex PCR; TCRdb's copy has only in-frame clones and lacks some. The table has hundreds of thousands of clones, roughly four fifths seen once. Sequencing was carried out using peripheral blood. Every receptor here comes from a woman between 35 and 50 years old with active or convalescent COVID-19.

V and J are TRBV15 and TRBJ1-1, with 9 bases lining up with TRBD1. The J segment lost 7 bases and the V segment lost 1 base, leaving 7 bases of the junction unmatched. The CDR3 length is 15 residues. The germline V gene has CDR1 LNHNV and CDR2 YYDKDF (reference sequence). DNA of the CDR3: TGTGCCACCAGCAGAGCGAAGGACAGGGGCAATGAAGCTTTCTTT. Its translation is CATSRAKDRGNEAFF.

This chain joins TRBV4-1 and TRBJ1-4; D call uncertain. This CDR3 is built from 16 residues. Germline CDR1 MGHRA, CDR2 YSYEKL. Trimming took 3 bases from V and 1 from J, leaving 12 bases between them. CDR3 residues: CASSQRVGETNEKLFF. The CDR3, as DNA: TGCGCCAGCAGCCAGCGGGTCGGGGAAACTAATGAAAAACTGTTTTTT.

This clone was seen at least ten times. The V call is TRBV15, the J call TRBJ1-2, with 7 bases matching TRBD1. Germline CDR1 reads LNHNV; CDR2 reads YYDKDF (reference sequence). The CDR3 has 14 residues. Trimming at V came to 0 bases and at J to 4 bases, leaving 2 bases not matched to a gene. CDR3 sequence (DNA): TGTGCCACCAGCAGAGACGGGACAGCCTATGGCTACACCTTC. Protein sequence: CATSRDGTAYGYTF.

The rearrangement joins TRBV6-5 to TRBJ1-1; TRBD1 aligns across 11 bases. The CDR3 is made up of 13 amino acids. Looked up from germline, CDR1 is MNHEY and CDR2 is SVGAGI. V lost 10 bases and J lost 4; bases outside the gene matches: 5. In DNA, the CDR3 is TGTGCCATCGGACAGGGGGCGCCCACTGAAGCTTTCTTT. Amino acids: CAIGQGAPTEAFF.

This rearrangement joins TRBV24-1 to TRBJ2-3; 13 bases are shared with TRBD2. Germline V CDR1 and CDR2: KGHDR, SFDVKD. This CDR3 comprises 16 residues. Trimming at V came to 4 bases and at J to 4 bases, leaving 4 bases not matched to a gene. CDR3 sequence: CATSDLGLAGADTQYF. CDR3 bases: TGTGCCACCAGTGACCTCGGACTAGCGGGGGCAGATACGCAGTATTTT.

The V gene is TRBV15, the J gene TRBJ2-7; tentative D call: TRBD1 (6 bases). The CDR3 totals 16 residues. The V end was cut by 0 bases, the J end by 0 bases, with 12 bases between. CDR1 is LNHNV and CDR2 is YYDKDF in the germline V gene (reference sequence). The CDR3 here is CATSRDPGTSSYEQYF. CDR3 nucleotide sequence: TGTGCCACCAGCAGAGATCCGGGGACATCCTCCTACGAGCAGTACTTC.

The J gene is TRBJ2-2, the V gene TRBV7-3; tentative D call: TRBD2 (6 bases). Germline V CDR1 and CDR2: SGHTA, FQGTGA. Trimming removed 4 bases at V and 6 bases at J, with 12 bases between. This CDR3 spans 14 amino acids. As DNA, the CDR3 is TGTGCCAGCAGCTCCAGGGAGGTAGCCGGGGAGCTGTTTTTT. Translated, it gives CASSSREVAGELFF.

The chain carries TRBV6-5 and TRBJ1-1; D uncertain. From germline, CDR1 is MNHEY and CDR2 SVGAGI. Trimming took 6 bases from V and 1 from J, leaving 9 bases between them. The CDR3 runs 13 residues. CDR3 protein: CASRSPWNTEAFF. CDR3 coding DNA: TGTGCCAGCAGGTCCCCCTGGAACACTGAAGCTTTCTTT.

This clone was counted once. CDR3 amino acids: CASASGGAGFGTDTQYF. The DNA of the CDR3 is TGTGCTAGCGCCAGCGGGGGGGCCGGTTTCGGCACAGATACGCAGTATTTT. V gene TRBV7-7 combines with J gene TRBJ2-3, with 10 bases aligning to TRBD2. Germline CDR1 and CDR2: SSHAT and FNYEAQ (reference sequence). This CDR3 has 17 amino acids.

This clone was found a few times. V usage is TRBV24-1 and J usage is TRBJ1-1, with 11 bases aligning to TRBD1. Germline V CDR1 and CDR2: KGHDR, SFDVKD. Unmatched junction bases numbered 2, after V lost 3 bases and J lost 3 bases. The CDR3 covers 15 residues. The CDR3 DNA follows: TGTGCCACCAGTGATGGACAGGGGGCATACACTGAAGCTTTCTTT. Its translation: CATSDGQGAYTEAFF.

The chain links TRBV19 to TRBJ1-2; D might be TRBD1 (5 bases). Germline assignment: CDR1 LNHDA and CDR2 SQIVND (reference sequence). This CDR3 spans 14 amino acids. V lost 1 base to trimming and J lost 2 bases, with 8 bases between them. CDR3 bases: TGTGCCAGTAGTATAGGGGGACTGAACTATGGCTACACCTTC. This sequence encodes CASSIGGLNYGYTF.

This chain connects TRBV10-2 to TRBJ2-1; 11 bases agree with TRBD1. Germline V CDR1 and CDR2: WSHSY, SAAADI. J lost 8 bases, V lost 3 bases, and 9 bases had no gene match. The CDR3 is 16 amino acids. CDR3 in amino acids: CASSDLDGTGGHEQFF. The CDR3 nucleotides are TGCGCCAGCAGTGATTTAGATGGGACAGGGGGGCATGAGCAGTTCTTC.

The chain carries TRBV30 and TRBJ1-1, with a possible D match to TRBD1 (6 bases). Germline V gene data show CDR1 as GTSNPN and CDR2 as SVGIG (reference sequence). The CDR3 has 14 residues. The V gene lost 5 bases and the J gene lost 1 base, with 14 bases spanning the gap. For the CDR3, the DNA is TGTGCCTGGGGACCGGGGGGGGCGAACACTGAAGCTTTCTTT. Protein: CAWGPGGANTEAFF.

This clone was picked up a small number of times. V is TRBV19 and J is TRBJ1-1; 7 bases match TRBD1. CDR3 size: 15 residues. Germline V gene lookup returns CDR1 LNHDA and CDR2 SQIVND (reference sequence). V gave up 7 bases and J gave up 5 bases; unmatched junction bases: 13. Here the CDR3 reads CASISGAGGRTEAFF. The CDR3 DNA is TGTGCCAGTATATCGGGAGCAGGGGGACGGACTGAAGCTTTCTTT.

The chain employs TRBV7-9 and TRBJ2-7, with no clear D. The CDR3 consists of 13 residues. Looked up from germline, CDR1 is SEHNR and CDR2 is FQNEAQ (reference sequence). V lost 4 bases to trimming and J lost 6 bases, with 13 bases between them. The CDR3 loop reads CASSSSGAAEQYF. The CDR3, as DNA: TGTGCCAGCAGCTCCTCGGGTGCGGCCGAGCAGTACTTC. Complete variable domain (other parts from reference TRBV7-9 and TRBJ2-7): DTGVSQNPRHKITKRGQNVTFRCDPISEHNRLYWYRQTLGQGPEFLTYFQNEAQLEKSRLLSDRFSAERPKGSFSTLEIQRTEQGDSAMYLCASSSSGAAEQYFGPGTRLTVT.

The chain links TRBV4-2 to TRBJ2-1, with 9 bases matching TRBD2. J gave up 2 bases and V 0 bases, and 5 bases lay outside the gene matches. This CDR3 region has 17 residues. The germline V gene encodes CDR1 LGHNA and CDR2 YNFKEQ. CDR3 sequence reads: CASSQDGAGGTYNEQFF. CDR3 in DNA: TGTGCCAGCAGCCAAGACGGGGCGGGGGGGACCTACAATGAGCAGTTCTTC.

V is TRBV24-1 and J is TRBJ2-2; TRBD2 might be the D (5 bases). Germline CDR1 is KGHDR and CDR2 is SFDVKD. The CDR3 extends over 15 amino acids. V shed 3 bases and J shed 5 bases, with 12 bases lying between them. The CDR3, as DNA: TGTGCCACCAGTGATCCGGCTAGCATGACCGGGGAGCTGTTTTTT. It codes for CATSDPASMTGELFF.

The J gene is TRBJ2-1, the V gene TRBV19; 13 bases are shared with TRBD2. The V and J ends lost 7 bases and 5 bases, in that order; junction bases with no gene match: 8. Germline CDR1 reads LNHDA; CDR2 reads SQIVND (reference sequence). The CDR3 has 16 residues. CDR3 protein: CASTPQTSGRDNEQFF. Here the CDR3 DNA reads TGTGCCAGTACCCCTCAAACTAGCGGGAGGGACAATGAGCAGTTCTTC. Together with reference TRBV19 and TRBJ2-1, the CDR3 gives the full variable domain: DGGITQSPKYLFRKEGQNVTLSCEQNLNHDAMYWYRQDPGQGLRLIYYSQIVNDFQKGDIAEGYSVSREKKESFPLTVTSAQKNPTAFYLCASTPQTSGRDNEQFFGPGTRLTVL.

A remark on this clone: Different DNA sequences within this sample yield the same CDR3. J is TRBJ1-2 and V is TRBV15; D gene uncertain. V was clipped by 1 base and J by 1 base, with 4 bases between them. Germline V lookup: CDR1 LNHNV, CDR2 YYDKDF (reference sequence). The CDR3 loop spans 13 amino acids. CDR3 DNA sequence: TGTGCCACCAGCAGAGCCAGTAACTATGGCTACACCTTC. Its protein is CATSRASNYGYTF.